This TCR beta chain was documented in a study of immune evolution from preneoplasia to lung adenocarcinoma. The CDR3 contains 14 residues. The germline CDR1 and CDR2 sequences are SNHLY and FYNNEI. J lost 3 bases, V lost 6 bases, and 7 bases had no gene match. Study-level findings and limits: Top clone share appeared to fall from AAH through AIS, MIA, adenocarcinoma. Compared with EGFR-mutant or double wild-type lesions, KRAS-mutant nodules were more clonal.

The assay was immunoSEQ multiplex PCR, and TCRdb's table has in-frame clones only and misses some. The sample lists roughly 28,000 clones, about 74% occurring once. Patients had resection in Japan or China between about 2013 and 2018. Each case's diagnosis was confirmed by two pathologists on H&E. Points on this clone: The target antigen is unknown.

This TCR was sampled from a person aged 55 to 69 with invasive lung adenocarcinoma. Some clones in this sample may be carry-over from other donors' samples. The chain links TRBV2 to TRBJ2-7; 8 nucleotides align to TRBD1. The sample consisted of FFPE invasive lung adenocarcinoma tissue. CDR3 sequence: CASSLQGASYEQYF. In nucleotides, the CDR3 is TGTGCCAGCAGCCTCCAGGGGGCGAGCTACGAGCAGTACTTC.